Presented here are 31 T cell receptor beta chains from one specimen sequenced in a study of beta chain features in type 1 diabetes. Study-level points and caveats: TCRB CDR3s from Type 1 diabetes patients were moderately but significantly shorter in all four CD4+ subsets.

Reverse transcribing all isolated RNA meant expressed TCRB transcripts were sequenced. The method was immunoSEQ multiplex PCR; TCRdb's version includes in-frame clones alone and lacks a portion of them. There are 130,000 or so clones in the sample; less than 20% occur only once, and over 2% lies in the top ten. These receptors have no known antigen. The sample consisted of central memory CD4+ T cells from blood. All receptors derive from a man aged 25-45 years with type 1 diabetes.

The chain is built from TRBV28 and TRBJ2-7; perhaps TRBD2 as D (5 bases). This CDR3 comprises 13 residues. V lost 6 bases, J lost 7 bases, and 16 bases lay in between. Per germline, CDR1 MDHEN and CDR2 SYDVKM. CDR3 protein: CASSPNHSGEQYF. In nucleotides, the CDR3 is TGTGCCAGCAGCCCTAACCACTCGGGAGAGCAGTACTTC.

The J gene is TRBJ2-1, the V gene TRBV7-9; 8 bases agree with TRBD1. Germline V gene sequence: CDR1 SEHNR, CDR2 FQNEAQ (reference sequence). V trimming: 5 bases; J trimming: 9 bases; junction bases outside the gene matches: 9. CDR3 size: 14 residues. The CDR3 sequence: CASSQGPQGAEQFF. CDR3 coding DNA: TGTGCCAGCAGCCAGGGGCCCCAGGGGGCTGAGCAGTTCTTC.

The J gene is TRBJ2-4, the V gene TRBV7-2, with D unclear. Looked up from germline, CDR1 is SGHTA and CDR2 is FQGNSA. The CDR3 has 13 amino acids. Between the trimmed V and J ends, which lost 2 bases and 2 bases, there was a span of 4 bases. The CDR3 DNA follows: TGTGCCAGCAGCTTACATACCAAAAACATTCAGTACTTC. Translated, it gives CASSLHTKNIQYF.

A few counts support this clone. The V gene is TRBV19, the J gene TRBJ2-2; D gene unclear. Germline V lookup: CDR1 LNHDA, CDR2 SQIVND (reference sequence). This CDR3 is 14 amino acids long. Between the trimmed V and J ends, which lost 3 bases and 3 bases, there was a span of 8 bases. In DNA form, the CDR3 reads TGTGCCAGTAGTATTGTGCCTCACACCGGGGAGCTGTTTTTT. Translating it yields CASSIVPHTGELFF.

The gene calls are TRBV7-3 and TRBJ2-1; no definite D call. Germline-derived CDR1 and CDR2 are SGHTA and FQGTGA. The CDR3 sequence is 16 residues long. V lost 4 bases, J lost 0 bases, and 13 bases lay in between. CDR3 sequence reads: CASSYYPASSYNEQFF. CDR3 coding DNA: TGTGCCAGCAGCTATTACCCGGCTAGCTCCTACAATGAGCAGTTCTTC.

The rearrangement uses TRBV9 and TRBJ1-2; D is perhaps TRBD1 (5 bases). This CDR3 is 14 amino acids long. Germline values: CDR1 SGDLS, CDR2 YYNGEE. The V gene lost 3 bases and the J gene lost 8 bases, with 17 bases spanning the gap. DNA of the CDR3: TGTGCCAGCAGCGAGGGACGGATTCTCGTGGGCTACACCTTC. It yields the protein CASSEGRILVGYTF.

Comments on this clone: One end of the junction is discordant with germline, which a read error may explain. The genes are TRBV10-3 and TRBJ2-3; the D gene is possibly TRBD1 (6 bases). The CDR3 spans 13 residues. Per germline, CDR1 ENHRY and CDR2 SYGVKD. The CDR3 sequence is CASSEQGRDTQYF. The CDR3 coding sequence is TGTGCCAGCAGTGAACAGGGAAGAGATACGCAGTATTTT.

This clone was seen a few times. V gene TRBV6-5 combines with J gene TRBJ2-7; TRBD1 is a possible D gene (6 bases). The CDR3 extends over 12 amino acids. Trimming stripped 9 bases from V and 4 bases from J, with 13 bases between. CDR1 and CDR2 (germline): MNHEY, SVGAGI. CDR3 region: CASKTGNYEQYF. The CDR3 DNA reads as TGTGCCAGTAAGACAGGAAATTACGAGCAGTACTTC.

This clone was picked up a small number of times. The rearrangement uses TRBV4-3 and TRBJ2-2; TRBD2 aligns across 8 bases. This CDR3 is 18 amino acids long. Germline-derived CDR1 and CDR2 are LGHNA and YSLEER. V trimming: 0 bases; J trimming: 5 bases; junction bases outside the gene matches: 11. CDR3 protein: CASSQDSPFTSGTGELFF. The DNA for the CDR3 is TGCGCCAGCAGCCAAGATTCGCCATTTACTAGCGGTACCGGGGAGCTGTTTTTT.

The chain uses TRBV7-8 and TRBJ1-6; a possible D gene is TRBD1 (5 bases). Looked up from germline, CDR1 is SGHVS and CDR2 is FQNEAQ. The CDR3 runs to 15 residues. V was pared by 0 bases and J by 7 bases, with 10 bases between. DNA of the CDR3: TGTGCCAGCAGCTTAGCCGCAGGGCACAATTCACCCCTCCACTTT. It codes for CASSLAAGHNSPLHF.

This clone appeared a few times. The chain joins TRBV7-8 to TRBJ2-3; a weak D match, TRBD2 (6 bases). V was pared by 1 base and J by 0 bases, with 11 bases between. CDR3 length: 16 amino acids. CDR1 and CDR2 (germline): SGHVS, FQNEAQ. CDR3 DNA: TGTGCCAGCAGCTTAGAGGTGGGGAGGAGCACAGATACGCAGTATTTT. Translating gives CASSLEVGRSTDTQYF.

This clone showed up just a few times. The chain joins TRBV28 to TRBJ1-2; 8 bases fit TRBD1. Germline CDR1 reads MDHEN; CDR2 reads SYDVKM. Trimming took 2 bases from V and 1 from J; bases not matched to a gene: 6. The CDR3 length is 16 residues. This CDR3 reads CASSLPAGQVNYGYTF. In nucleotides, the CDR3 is TGTGCCAGCAGTTTACCCGCGGGACAGGTTAACTATGGCTACACCTTC.

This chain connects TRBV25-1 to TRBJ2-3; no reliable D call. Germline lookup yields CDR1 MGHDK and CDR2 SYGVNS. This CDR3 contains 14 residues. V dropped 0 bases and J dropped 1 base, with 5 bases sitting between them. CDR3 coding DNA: TGTGCCAGCAGTGAATATACGGGCACAGATACGCAGTATTTT. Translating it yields CASSEYTGTDTQYF.

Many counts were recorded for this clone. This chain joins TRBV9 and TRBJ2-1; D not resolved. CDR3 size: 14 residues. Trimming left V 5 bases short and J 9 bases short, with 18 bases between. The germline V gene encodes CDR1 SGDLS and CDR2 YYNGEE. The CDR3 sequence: CASRPDSASGEQFF. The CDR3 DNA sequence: TGTGCCAGCAGACCAGACTCCGCGTCGGGTGAGCAGTTCTTC.

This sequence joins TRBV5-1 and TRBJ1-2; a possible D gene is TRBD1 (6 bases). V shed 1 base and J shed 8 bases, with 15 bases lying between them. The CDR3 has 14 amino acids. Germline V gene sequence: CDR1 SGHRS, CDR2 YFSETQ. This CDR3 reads CASSLTGTQGGYTF. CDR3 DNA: TGCGCCAGCAGCTTGACGGGGACACAGGGCGGCTACACCTTC.

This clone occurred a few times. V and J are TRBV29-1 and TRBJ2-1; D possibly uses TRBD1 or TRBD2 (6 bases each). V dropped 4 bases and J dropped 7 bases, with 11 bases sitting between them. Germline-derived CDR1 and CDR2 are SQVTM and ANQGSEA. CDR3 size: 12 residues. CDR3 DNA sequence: TGCAGCGTTGGAGGGGGGTGGAATGAGCAGTTCTTC. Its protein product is CSVGGGWNEQFF.

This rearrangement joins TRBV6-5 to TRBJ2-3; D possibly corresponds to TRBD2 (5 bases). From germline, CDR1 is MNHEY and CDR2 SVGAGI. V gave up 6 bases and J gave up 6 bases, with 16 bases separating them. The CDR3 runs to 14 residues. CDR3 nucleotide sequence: TGTGCCAGCAGGCGCAGCTCGTGGGAGGATACGCAGTATTTT. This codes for CASRRSSWEDTQYF.

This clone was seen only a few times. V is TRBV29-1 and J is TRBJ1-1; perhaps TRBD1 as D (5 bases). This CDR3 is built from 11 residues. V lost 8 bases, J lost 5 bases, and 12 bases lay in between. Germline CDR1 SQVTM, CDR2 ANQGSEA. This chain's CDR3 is CSSREGTEAFF. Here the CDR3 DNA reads TGCAGCTCCCGAGAGGGGACTGAAGCTTTCTTT.

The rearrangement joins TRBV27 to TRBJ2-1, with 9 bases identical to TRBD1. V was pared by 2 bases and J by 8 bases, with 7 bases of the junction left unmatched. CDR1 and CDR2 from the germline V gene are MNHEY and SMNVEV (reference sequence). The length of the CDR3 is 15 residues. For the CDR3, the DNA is TGTGCCAGCAGTTTAGCGGGACAGGGTTTTTATGAGCAGTTCTTC. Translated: CASSLAGQGFYEQFF.

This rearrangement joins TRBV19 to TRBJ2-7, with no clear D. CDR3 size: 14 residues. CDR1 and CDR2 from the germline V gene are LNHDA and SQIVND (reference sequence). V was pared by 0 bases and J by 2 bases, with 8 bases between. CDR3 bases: TGTGCCAGTAGTATAGAAGCAGGCCCCTACGAGCAGTACTTC. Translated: CASSIEAGPYEQYF.

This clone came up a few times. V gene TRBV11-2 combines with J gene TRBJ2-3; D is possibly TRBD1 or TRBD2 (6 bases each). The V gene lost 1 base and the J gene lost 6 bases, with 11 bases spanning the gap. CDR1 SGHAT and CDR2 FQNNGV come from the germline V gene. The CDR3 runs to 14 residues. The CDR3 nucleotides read TGTGCCAGCAGCTTAGCGGGGGCCAAGGATACGCAGTATTTT. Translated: CASSLAGAKDTQYF.

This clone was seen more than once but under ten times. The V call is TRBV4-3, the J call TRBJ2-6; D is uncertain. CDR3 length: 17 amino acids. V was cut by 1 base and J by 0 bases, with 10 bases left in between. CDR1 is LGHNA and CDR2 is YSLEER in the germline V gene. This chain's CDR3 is CASSQVSTNSGANVLTF. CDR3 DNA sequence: TGCGCCAGCAGCCAAGTTAGTACCAACTCTGGGGCCAACGTCCTGACTTTC.

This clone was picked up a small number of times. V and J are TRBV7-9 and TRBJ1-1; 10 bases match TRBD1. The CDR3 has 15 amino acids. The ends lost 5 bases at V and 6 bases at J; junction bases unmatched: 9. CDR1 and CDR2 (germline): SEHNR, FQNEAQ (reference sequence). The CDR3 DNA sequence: TGTGCCAGCAGCGCACCGGGACAGGGGATCCCTGAAGCTTTCTTT. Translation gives CASSAPGQGIPEAFF. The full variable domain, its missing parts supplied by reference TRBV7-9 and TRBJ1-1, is DTGVSQNPRHKITKRGQNVTFRCDPISEHNRLYWYRQTLGQGPEFLTYFQNEAQLEKSRLLSDRFSAERPKGSFSTLEIQRTEQGDSAMYLCASSAPGQGIPEAFFGQGTRLTVV.

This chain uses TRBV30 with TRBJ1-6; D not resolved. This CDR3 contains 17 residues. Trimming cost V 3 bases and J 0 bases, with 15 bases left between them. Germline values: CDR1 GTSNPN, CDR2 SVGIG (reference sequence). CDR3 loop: CAWSPEGSSSYNSPLHF. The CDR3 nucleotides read TGTGCCTGGAGCCCTGAGGGTTCGAGCTCCTATAATTCACCCCTCCACTTT.

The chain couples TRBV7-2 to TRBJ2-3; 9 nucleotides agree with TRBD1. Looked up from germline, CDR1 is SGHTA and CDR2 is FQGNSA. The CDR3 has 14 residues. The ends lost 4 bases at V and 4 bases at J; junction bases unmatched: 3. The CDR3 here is CASSSGQGPDTQYF. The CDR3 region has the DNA TGTGCCAGCAGCTCGGGACAGGGCCCAGATACGCAGTATTTT.

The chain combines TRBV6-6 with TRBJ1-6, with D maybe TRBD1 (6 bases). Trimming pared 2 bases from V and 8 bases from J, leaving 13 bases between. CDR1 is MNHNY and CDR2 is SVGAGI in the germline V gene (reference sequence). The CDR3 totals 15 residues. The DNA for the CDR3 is TGTGCCAGCAGTTACGGGGGCGCCTGGGATTCACCCCTCCACTTT. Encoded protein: CASSYGGAWDSPLHF.

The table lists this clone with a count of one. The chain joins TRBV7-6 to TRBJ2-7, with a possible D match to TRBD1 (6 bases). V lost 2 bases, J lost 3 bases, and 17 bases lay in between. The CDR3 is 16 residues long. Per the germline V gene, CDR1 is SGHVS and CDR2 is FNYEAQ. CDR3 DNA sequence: TGTGCCAGCAGCTTACAGGGGCCGCAACCCATCTACGAGCAGTACTTC. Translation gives CASSLQGPQPIYEQYF.

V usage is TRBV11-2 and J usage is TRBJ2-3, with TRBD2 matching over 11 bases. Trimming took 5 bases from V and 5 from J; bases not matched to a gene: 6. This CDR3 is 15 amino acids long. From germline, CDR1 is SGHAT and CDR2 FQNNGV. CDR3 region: CASSLSGGARDTQYF. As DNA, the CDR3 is TGTGCCAGCAGCCTTAGCGGGGGGGCAAGAGATACGCAGTATTTT.

The CDR3 DNA reads as TGTGCCTGGAACGTCAGGATTAACACCGGGGAGCTGTTTTTT. As protein: CAWNVRINTGELFF. This chain connects TRBV30 to TRBJ2-2; D gene ambiguous. The CDR3 spans 14 residues. The V and J ends lost 4 bases and 2 bases respectively, with 11 bases between them. Germline loops: CDR1 GTSNPN, CDR2 SVGIG (reference sequence).

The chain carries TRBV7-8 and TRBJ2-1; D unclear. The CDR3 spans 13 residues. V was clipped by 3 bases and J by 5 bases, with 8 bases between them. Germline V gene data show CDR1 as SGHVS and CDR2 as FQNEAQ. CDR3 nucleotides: TGTGCCAGCAGCTTTCCAGGAAACAATGAGCAGTTCTTC. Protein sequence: CASSFPGNNEQFF. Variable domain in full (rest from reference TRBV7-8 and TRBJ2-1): GAGVSQSPRYKVAKRGQDVALRCDPISGHVSLFWYQQALGQGPEFLTYFQNEAQLDKSGLPSDRFFAERPEGSVSTLKIQRTQQEDSAVYLCASSFPGNNEQFFGPGTRLTVL.

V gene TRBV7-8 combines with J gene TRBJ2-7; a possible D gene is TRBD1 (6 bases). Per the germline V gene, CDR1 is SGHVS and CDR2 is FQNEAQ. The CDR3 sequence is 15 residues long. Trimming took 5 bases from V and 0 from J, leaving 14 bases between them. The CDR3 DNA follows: TGTGCCAGCAGCCTCCGACAGGATGACTCCTACGAGCAGTACTTC. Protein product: CASSLRQDDSYEQYF.